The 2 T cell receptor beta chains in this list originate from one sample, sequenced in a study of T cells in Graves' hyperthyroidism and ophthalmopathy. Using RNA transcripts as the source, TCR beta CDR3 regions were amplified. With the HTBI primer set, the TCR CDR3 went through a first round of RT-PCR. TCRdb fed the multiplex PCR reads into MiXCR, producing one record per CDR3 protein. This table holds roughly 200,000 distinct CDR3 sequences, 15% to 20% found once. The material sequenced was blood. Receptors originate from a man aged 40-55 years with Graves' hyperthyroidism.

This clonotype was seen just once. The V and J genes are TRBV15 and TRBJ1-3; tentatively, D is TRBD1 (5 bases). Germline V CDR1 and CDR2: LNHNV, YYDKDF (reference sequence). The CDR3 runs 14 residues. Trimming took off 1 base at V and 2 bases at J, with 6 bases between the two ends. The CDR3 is CATSRGGAGNTIYF. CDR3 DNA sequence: TGTGCCACCAGCAGAGGAGGGGCTGGAAACACCATATATTTT.

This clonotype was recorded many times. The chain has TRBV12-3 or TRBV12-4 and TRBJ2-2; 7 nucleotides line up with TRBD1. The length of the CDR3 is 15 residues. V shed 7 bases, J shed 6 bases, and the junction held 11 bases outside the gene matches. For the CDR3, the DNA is TGTGCCAGCAAAATATCAGGGGGTCGAGCCGGGGAGCTGTTTTTT. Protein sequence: CASKISGGRAGELFF.